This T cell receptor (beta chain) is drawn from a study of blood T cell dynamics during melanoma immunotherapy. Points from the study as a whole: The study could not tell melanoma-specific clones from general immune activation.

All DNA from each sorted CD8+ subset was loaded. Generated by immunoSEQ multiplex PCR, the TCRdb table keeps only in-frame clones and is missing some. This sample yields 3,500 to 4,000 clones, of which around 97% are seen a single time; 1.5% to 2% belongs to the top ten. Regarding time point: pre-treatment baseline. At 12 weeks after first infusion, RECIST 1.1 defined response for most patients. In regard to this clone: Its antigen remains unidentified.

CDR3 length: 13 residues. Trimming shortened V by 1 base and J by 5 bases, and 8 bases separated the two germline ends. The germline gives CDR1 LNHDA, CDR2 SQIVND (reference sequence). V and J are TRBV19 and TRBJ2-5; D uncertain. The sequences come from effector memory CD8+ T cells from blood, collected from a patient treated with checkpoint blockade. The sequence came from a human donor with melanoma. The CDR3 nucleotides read TGTGCCAGTAGTATAGTCAGGTGGGAGACCCAGTACTTC. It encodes CASSIVRWETQYF.